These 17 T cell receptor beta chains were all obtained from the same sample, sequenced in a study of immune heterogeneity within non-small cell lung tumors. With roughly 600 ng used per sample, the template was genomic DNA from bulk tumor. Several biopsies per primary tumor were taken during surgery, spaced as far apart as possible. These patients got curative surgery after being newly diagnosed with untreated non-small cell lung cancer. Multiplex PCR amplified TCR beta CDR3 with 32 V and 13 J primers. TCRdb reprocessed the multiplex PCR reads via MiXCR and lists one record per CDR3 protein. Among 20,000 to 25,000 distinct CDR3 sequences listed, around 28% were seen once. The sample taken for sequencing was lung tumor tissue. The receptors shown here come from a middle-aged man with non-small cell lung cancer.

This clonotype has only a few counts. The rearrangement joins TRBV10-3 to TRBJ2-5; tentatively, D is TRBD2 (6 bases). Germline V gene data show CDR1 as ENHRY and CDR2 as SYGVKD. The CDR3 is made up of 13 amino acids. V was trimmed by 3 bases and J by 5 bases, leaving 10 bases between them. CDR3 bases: TGTGCCATCAGTGAACGACTAGATGAGACCCAGTACTTC. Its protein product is CAISERLDETQYF.

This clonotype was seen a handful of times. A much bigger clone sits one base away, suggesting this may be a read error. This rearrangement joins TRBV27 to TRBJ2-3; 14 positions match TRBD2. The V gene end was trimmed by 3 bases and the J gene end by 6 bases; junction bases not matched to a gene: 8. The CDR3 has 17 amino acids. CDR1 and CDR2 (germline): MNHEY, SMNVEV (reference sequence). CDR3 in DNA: TGTGCCAGCAGTTTCTTAGGACTAGCGGGAGGTTCGGATACGCAGTATTTT. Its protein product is CASSFLGLAGGSDTQYF.

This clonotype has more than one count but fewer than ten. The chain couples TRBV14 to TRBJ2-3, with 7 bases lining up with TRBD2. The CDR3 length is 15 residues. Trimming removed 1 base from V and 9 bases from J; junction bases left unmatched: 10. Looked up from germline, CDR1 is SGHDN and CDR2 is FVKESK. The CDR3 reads CASSQVAGAPGTQYF. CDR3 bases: TGTGCCAGCAGCCAAGTCGCGGGAGCCCCGGGGACGCAGTATTTT. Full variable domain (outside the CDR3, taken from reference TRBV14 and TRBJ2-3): EAGVTQFPSHSVIEKGQTVTLRCDPISGHDNLYWYRRVMGKEIKFLLHFVKESKQDESGMPNNRFLAERTGGTYSTLKVQPAELEDSGVYFCASSQVAGAPGTQYFGPGTRLTVL.

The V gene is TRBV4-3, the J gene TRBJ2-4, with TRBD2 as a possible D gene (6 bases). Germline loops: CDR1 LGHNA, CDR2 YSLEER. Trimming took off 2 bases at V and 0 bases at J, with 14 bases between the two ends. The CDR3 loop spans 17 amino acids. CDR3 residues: CASSQSNPGGAKNIQYF. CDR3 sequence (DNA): TGCGCCAGCAGCCAATCTAATCCCGGGGGAGCCAAAAACATTCAGTACTTC.

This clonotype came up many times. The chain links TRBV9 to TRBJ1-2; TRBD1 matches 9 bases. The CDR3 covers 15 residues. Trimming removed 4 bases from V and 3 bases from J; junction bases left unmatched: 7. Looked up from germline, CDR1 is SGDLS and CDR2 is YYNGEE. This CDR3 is CASSPRDRADYGYTF. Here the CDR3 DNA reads TGTGCCAGCAGCCCAAGGGACAGGGCTGACTATGGCTACACCTTC.

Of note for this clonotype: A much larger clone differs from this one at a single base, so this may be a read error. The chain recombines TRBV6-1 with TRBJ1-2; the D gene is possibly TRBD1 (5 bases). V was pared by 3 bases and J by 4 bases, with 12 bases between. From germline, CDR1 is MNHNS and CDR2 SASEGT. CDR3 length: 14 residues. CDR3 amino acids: CASSDPGKVYGYTF. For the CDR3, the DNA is TGTGCCAGCAGTGACCCAGGGAAAGTCTATGGCTACACCTTC.

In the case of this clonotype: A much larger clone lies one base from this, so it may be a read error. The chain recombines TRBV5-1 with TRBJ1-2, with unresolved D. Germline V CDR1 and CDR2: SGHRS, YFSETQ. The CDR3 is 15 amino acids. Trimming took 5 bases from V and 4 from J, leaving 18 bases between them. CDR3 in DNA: TGCGCCAGCAGACCCGGTTATGGCAGAAGCTATGGCTACACCTTC. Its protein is CASRPGYGRSYGYTF. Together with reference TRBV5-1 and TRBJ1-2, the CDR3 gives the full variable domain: KAGVTQTPRYLIKTRGQQVTLSCSPISGHRSVSWYQQTPGQGLQFLFEYFSETQRNKGNFPGRFSGRQFSNSRSEMNVSTLELGDSALYLCASRPGYGRSYGYTFGSGTRLTVV.

CDR3 sequence (DNA): TGTGCCAGCAGACCGCCAGGGCGTAAGACAGATACGCAGTATTTT. Translated, it gives CASRPPGRKTDTQYF. V gene TRBV5-4 combines with J gene TRBJ2-3, with D possibly TRBD1 on 5 matching bases. The germline CDR1 and CDR2 sequences are SGHNT and YYREEE (reference sequence). The V end was cut by 5 bases, the J end by 3 bases, with 16 bases between. This CDR3 region has 15 residues.

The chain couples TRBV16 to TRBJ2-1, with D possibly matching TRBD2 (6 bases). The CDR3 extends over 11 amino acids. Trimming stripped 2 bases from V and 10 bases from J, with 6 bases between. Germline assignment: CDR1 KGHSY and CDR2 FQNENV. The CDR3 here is CASSQGGEQFF. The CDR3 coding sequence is TGTGCCAGCAGCCAAGGAGGGGAGCAGTTCTTC.

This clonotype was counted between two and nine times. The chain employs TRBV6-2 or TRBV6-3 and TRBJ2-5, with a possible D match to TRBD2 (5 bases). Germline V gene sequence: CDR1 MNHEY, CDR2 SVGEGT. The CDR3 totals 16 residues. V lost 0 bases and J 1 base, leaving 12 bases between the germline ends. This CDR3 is CASSYSRLPIQETQYF. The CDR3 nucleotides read TGTGCCAGCAGTTACTCGAGACTACCTATCCAAGAGACCCAGTACTTC.

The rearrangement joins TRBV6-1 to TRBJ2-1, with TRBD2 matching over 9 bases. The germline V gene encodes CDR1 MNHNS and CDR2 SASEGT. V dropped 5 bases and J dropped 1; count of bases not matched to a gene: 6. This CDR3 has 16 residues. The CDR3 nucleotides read TGTGCCAGCAGTCCTGGTAGCGGGAGATCCTACAATGAGCAGTTCTTC. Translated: CASSPGSGRSYNEQFF.

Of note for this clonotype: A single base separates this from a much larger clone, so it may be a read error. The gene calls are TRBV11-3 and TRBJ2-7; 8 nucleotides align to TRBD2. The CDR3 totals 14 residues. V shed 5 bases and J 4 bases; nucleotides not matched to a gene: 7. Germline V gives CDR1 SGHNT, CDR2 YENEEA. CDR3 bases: TGTGCCAGCAGCGCGGGACTAGTGATATACGAGCAGTACTTC. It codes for CASSAGLVIYEQYF.

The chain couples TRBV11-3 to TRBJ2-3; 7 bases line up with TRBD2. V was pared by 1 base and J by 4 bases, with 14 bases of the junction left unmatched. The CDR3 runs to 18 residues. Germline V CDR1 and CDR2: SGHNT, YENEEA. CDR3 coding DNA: TGTGCCAGCAGCTTAGGCGCCGGGCTAGCGGCAAGCGCAGATACGCAGTATTTT. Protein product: CASSLGAGLAASADTQYF.

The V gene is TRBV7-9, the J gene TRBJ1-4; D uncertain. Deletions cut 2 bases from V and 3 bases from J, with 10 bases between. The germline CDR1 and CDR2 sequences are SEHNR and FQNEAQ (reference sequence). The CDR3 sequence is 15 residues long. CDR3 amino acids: CASSLRPAANEKLFF. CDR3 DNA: TGTGCCAGCAGCTTACGGCCCGCGGCTAATGAAAAACTGTTTTTT.

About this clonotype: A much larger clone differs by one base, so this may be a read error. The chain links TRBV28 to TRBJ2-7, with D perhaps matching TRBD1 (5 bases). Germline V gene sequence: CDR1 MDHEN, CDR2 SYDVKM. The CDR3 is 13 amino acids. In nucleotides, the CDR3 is TGTGCCAGCAGTTTGGGCAGGGTGGGCGAGCGGTACTTC. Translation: CASSLGRVGERYF.

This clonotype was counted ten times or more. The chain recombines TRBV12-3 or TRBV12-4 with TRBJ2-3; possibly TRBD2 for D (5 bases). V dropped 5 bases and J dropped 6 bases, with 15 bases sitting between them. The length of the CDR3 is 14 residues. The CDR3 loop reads CASSPLAELDTQYF. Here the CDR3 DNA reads TGTGCCAGCAGTCCCCTAGCCGAACTGGATACGCAGTATTTT.

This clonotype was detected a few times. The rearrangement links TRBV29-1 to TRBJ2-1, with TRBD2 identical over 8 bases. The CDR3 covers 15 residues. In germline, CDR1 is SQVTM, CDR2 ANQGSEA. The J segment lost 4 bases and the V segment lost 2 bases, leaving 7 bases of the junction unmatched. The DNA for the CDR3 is TGCAGCGTTGAAATATGGCGGGAGGTGTACAATGAGCAGTTCTTC. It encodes CSVEIWREVYNEQFF.